Listed below are T cell receptor beta chains from one sample, sequenced in a study of shared clonotypes between healthy human individuals. The protocol was immunoSEQ multiplex PCR, while the TCRdb copy is restricted to in-frame clones and leaves out a portion. The sample comprises some 900,000 clones, approximately 80% of which are singletons, and around 1.4% rests with the top ten. Sequenced material: memory CD4+ T cells sorted from blood. Receptors were obtained from a young man in good health. Each CDR3 is given with its conserved first and last residue. A D gene is named only where the DNA matches it firmly. Not all rows give a size; the values are once, few, many and, for expanded clones, a class.

V gene	clone size	J gene	D gene	CDR3 protein	CDR3 DNA
TRBV14	-	TRBJ2-5	TRBD1	CASSRQGVTQYF	TGTGCCAGCAGTCGACAGGGGGTGACCCAGTACTTC
TRBV13	-	TRBJ2-2	-	CASSLGGTLLNTGELFF	TGTGCCAGCAGCTTAGGCGGGACCCTTCTTAACACCGGGGAGCTGTTTTTT
TRBV2	-	TRBJ1-5	TRBD1	CASSVTGVGQPQHF	TGTGCCAGCAGTGTTACAGGGGTGGGTCAGCCCCAGCATTTT
TRBV25-1	-	TRBJ2-7	-	CASSEGGHVYEQYF	TGTGCCAGCAGTGAGGGAGGTCACGTATACGAGCAGTACTTC
TRBV19	few	TRBJ2-1	TRBD1	CASSTTGMNEQFF	TGTGCCAGTAGTACGACAGGGATGAATGAGCAGTTCTTC
TRBV7-2	-	TRBJ1-1	TRBD1	CASSLRTGVNTEAFF	TGTGCCAGCAGCTTAAGGACAGGGGTGAACACTGAAGCTTTCTTT
TRBV6-1	-	TRBJ1-2	TRBD1	CAIHPPDRLWYGYTF	TGTGCCATCCACCCCCCGGACAGGCTTTGGTATGGCTACACCTTC
TRBV5-1	-	TRBJ1-2	-	CASSQGNYGYTF	TGCGCCAGCAGTCAGGGGAACTATGGCTACACCTTC
TRBV27	-	TRBJ2-1	-	CASSSGQPSYNEQFF	TGTGCCAGCAGTTCTGGACAGCCCTCCTACAATGAGCAGTTCTTC
TRBV28	-	TRBJ1-5	-	CASSLIVTAKPFNQPQHF	TGTGCCAGCAGTTTAATCGTTACAGCCAAACCCTTCAATCAGCCCCAGCATTTT
TRBV5-1	-	TRBJ2-7	TRBD1	CASSRDREYNEQYF	TGCGCCAGCAGCAGGGACAGGGAGTACAACGAGCAGTACTTC
TRBV7-2	once	TRBJ1-5	TRBD1	CASSLTGGTGSQPQHF	TGTGCCAGCAGCTTAACCGGGGGGACAGGGTCTCAGCCCCAGCATTTT
TRBV10-1	-	TRBJ2-5	-	CASSESTGAQETQYF	TGCGCCAGCAGTGAGTCGACGGGGGCCCAAGAGACCCAGTACTTC
TRBV11-3	-	TRBJ2-1	TRBD2	CASSHGTSGGRDEQFF	TGTGCCAGCAGCCATGGGACTAGCGGGGGAAGGGATGAGCAGTTCTTC
TRBV9	-	TRBJ2-3	-	CASSFRGQGTDTQYF	TGTGCCAGCAGCTTCAGAGGGCAGGGGACAGATACGCAGTATTTT
TRBV5-6	-	TRBJ1-3	-	CASSLVGPSGNTIYF	TGTGCCAGCAGCTTGGTTGGCCCCTCTGGAAACACCATATATTTT
TRBV5-8	-	TRBJ1-1	TRBD1	CASSLGVPTGSAFF	TGTGCCAGCAGCTTGGGGGTCCCGACAGGGAGCGCTTTCTTT
TRBV18	-	TRBJ1-5	-	CASSSNRVAQPQHF	TGTGCCAGCTCCTCCAACAGGGTTGCTCAGCCCCAGCATTTT
TRBV9	-	TRBJ2-2	-	CASSVALANTGELFF	TGTGCCAGCAGCGTAGCCCTAGCTAACACCGGGGAGCTGTTTTTT
TRBV6-5	-	TRBJ2-1	-	CASSYSRGNNEQFF	TGTGCCAGCAGTTACTCGAGAGGGAACAATGAGCAGTTCTTC
TRBV18	-	TRBJ1-5	-	CASSPPGGTSNQPQHF	TGTGCCAGCTCACCACCGGGGGGTACGAGCAATCAGCCCCAGCATTTT
TRBV28	-	TRBJ1-1	-	CASSSPGPREAFF	TGTGCCAGCAGTTCTCCGGGCCCACGTGAAGCTTTCTTT
TRBV20-1	-	TRBJ2-1	-	CSARPVDEQFF	TGCAGTGCTAGACCCGTGGATGAGCAGTTCTTC
TRBV5-6	-	TRBJ2-1	-	CASSLALSSYNEQFF	TGTGCCAGCAGCTTGGCCCTCAGCTCCTACAATGAGCAGTTCTTC
TRBV12-5	-	TRBJ1-5	-	CASGSSAGWGFSNQPQHF	TGTGCTAGTGGTTCGTCCGCGGGGTGGGGGTTTAGCAATCAGCCCCAGCATTTT
TRBV7-9	-	TRBJ2-5	-	CASSLATAPGETQYF	TGTGCCAGCAGCTTGGCAACAGCCCCTGGGGAGACCCAGTACTTC
TRBV30	few	TRBJ1-1	-	CAWSRQTLNTEAFF	TGTGCCTGGAGTCGCCAGACCCTGAACACTGAAGCTTTCTTT
TRBV5-6	-	TRBJ2-3	TRBD2	CASSQKTSGITDTQYF	TGTGCCAGCAGCCAAAAGACTAGCGGGATCACAGATACGCAGTATTTT
TRBV7-3	-	TRBJ2-3	TRBD2	CASSRGLAGATGSTDTQYF	TGTGCCAGCAGCCGAGGACTAGCGGGGGCCACGGGTAGTACAGATACGCAGTATTTT
TRBV6-1	-	TRBJ1-5	-	CASTGKYNQPQHF	TGTGCCAGCACGGGGAAGTATAATCAGCCCCAGCATTTT
TRBV28	-	TRBJ1-2	-	CASSHGSSYGYTF	TGTGCCAGCAGCCACGGGAGCTCCTATGGCTACACCTTC
TRBV18	-	TRBJ2-2	-	CASSPPWGQSNTGELFF	TGTGCCAGCTCACCACCGTGGGGACAATCGAACACCGGGGAGCTGTTTTTT
TRBV6-5	-	TRBJ1-4	-	CASRGSLNEKLFF	TGTGCCTCCCGGGGCAGCCTTAATGAAAAACTGTTTTTT
TRBV29-1	few	TRBJ1-2	-	CSVLDGTNYGYTF	TGCAGCGTCCTGGACGGTACTAACTATGGCTACACCTTC
TRBV5-1	once	TRBJ1-2	-	CASSLVRDEGYGYTF	TGCGCCAGCAGCTTGGTCAGGGACGAGGGCTATGGCTACACCTTC
TRBV30	once	TRBJ2-3	-	CACRPFGAEDTQYF	TGTGCCTGCCGCCCCTTTGGGGCGGAAGATACGCAGTATTTT
TRBV7-9	-	TRBJ2-7	-	CASSSLLGGPYEQYF	TGTGCCAGCAGCTCGCTTCTGGGGGGCCCCTACGAGCAGTACTTC
TRBV6-5	once	TRBJ2-7	TRBD1	CASSWTGSSYEQYF	TGTGCCAGCAGTTGGACAGGGAGCTCCTACGAGCAGTACTTC
TRBV30	-	TRBJ1-1	-	CAWKRANTEAFF	TGTGCCTGGAAACGGGCGAACACTGAAGCTTTCTTT
TRBV28	-	TRBJ1-2	-	CASSFWVTGYGYTF	TGTGCCAGCAGTTTCTGGGTCACAGGGTATGGCTACACCTTC
TRBV2	-	TRBJ2-3	-	CASSEGPTQYF	TGTGCCAGCAGTGAGGGCCCCACGCAGTATTTT
TRBV18	-	TRBJ1-6	-	CASSLGTSGNSPLHF	TGTGCCAGCTCACTCGGGACATCGGGGAATTCACCCCTCCACTTT
TRBV19	-	TRBJ1-6	TRBD1	CASSEGQGRSPLHF	TGTGCCAGTAGCGAGGGACAGGGCCGTTCACCCCTCCACTTT
TRBV20-1	-	TRBJ2-3	TRBD1	CSAPRQGTQYF	TGCAGTGCCCCTCGACAGGGCACGCAGTATTTT
TRBV23-1	-	TRBJ2-7	TRBD2	CASSQPNSGRRVREQYF	TGCGCCAGCAGTCAACCGAATAGCGGGAGGAGGGTGCGCGAGCAGTACTTC
TRBV6-5	few	TRBJ1-6	TRBD1	CASSTGGPLTLHF	TGTGCCAGCAGTACAGGGGGCCCCTTGACCCTCCACTTT
TRBV2	-	TRBJ1-1	-	CASSGDGAEAFF	TGTGCCAGCAGTGGGGACGGCGCTGAAGCTTTCTTT
TRBV30	-	TRBJ2-1	-	CAWSDRGSEQFF	TGTGCCTGGAGTGACCGGGGTAGTGAGCAGTTCTTC
TRBV6-5	once	TRBJ2-2	-	CASRSPNTGELFF	TGTGCCAGCAGGAGCCCGAACACCGGGGAGCTGTTTTTT